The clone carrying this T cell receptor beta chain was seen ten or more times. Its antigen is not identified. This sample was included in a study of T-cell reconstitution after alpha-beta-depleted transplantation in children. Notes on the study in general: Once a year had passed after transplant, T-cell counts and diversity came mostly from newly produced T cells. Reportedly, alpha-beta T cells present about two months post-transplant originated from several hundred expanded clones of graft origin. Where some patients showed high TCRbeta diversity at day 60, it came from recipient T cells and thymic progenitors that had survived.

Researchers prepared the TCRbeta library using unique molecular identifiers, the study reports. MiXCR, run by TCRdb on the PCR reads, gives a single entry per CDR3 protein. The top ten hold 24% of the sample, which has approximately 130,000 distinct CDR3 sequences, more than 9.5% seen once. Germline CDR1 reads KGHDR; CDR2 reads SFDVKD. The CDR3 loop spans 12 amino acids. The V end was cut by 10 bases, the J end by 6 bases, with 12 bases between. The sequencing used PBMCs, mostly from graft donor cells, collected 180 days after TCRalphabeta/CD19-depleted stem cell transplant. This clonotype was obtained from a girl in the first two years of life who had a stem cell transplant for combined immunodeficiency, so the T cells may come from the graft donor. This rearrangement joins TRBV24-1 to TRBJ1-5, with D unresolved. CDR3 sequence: CATSEGVQPQHF. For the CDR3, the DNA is TGTGCCACGAGCGAGGGTGTTCAGCCCCAGCATTTT.